The clone carrying this T cell receptor (beta chain) came up a few times. Its matching antigen is unknown. The sample originates from a study of T-cell reconstitution after alpha-beta-depleted transplantation in children. Study findings and constraints: Newly produced T cells mostly accounted for T-cell counts and diversity one year post-transplant.

This sample's TCRbeta library carried unique molecular identifier barcodes. One entry per CDR3 protein results from TCRdb running MiXCR on the PCR reads. The table lists approximately 650,000 distinct CDR3 sequences, around 13% of them singletons. The material sequenced was PBMCs, taken before TCRalphabeta/CD19-depleted stem cell transplant. This clonotype was obtained from a girl aged 2 to 9 with congenital amegakaryocytic thrombocytopenia, due to receive a stem cell transplant.

The CDR3 bases are TGCAGTGCTAGGCGCCTAGCGGGTCCCACAGATACGCAGTATTTT. Translated, it gives CSARRLAGPTDTQYF. The chain recombines TRBV20-1 with TRBJ2-3; 8 bases agree with TRBD2. Losses at the gene ends were 3 bases for V and 2 bases for J; bases not matched to a gene: 7. Germline loops: CDR1 DFQATT, CDR2 SNEGSKA (reference sequence). The CDR3 covers 15 residues.